One sample yielded the 18 T cell receptor beta chains listed below, sequenced in a study of beta chain features in type 1 diabetes. Notes on the study in general: Across all four CD4+ subsets, people with type 1 diabetes showed modestly shorter TCRB CDR3s.

Their recognized antigens are unknown. Reverse transcription of all isolated RNA meant that expressed TCRB transcripts were sequenced. The repertoire was sequenced with immunoSEQ multiplex PCR; TCRdb's copy has only in-frame clones and lacks some. The table has a few hundred thousand clones, roughly 24% seen once. The sample taken for sequencing was naive CD4+ T cells from blood. The receptors stem from a woman in her thirties with type 1 diabetes.

CDR3 coding DNA: TGCGCCAGCAGCTTTCCGGGAAGCACAGATACGCAGTATTTT. Translating gives CASSFPGSTDTQYF. This chain links TRBV5-1 with TRBJ2-3; TRBD2 might be the D (5 bases). Trimming took 2 bases from V and 0 from J, leaving 7 bases between them. CDR3 length equals 14 residues. Germline V gene lookup returns CDR1 SGHRS and CDR2 YFSETQ.

This chain joins TRBV7-9 and TRBJ2-7; D is possibly TRBD1 (6 bases). The CDR3 has 14 residues. Germline-derived CDR1 and CDR2 are SEHNR and FQNEAQ (reference sequence). Trimming shortened V by 5 bases and J by 3 bases, and 14 bases separated the two germline ends. The CDR3 sequence: CASSRNQGNYEQYF. CDR3 nucleotide sequence: TGTGCCAGCAGCAGAAATCAGGGGAACTACGAGCAGTACTTC.

This clone was seen a few times. The chain uses TRBV5-1 and TRBJ2-7; TRBD2 matches 12 bases. CDR1 and CDR2 (germline): SGHRS, YFSETQ. The V and J ends lost 4 bases and 4 bases, in that order; junction bases with no gene match: 9. The CDR3 covers 16 residues. The CDR3 DNA follows: TGCGCCAGCAGCGGTACTAGCGGGAGGCAGAGTTACGAGCAGTACTTC. Protein: CASSGTSGRQSYEQYF.

This clone was seen only a few times. The chain couples TRBV28 to TRBJ2-5; 9 nucleotides match TRBD2. J was trimmed by 5 bases and V by 6 bases; bases with no gene match: 16. The CDR3 loop spans 17 amino acids. CDR1 and CDR2 from the germline V gene are MDHEN and SYDVKM. CDR3 in amino acids: CASSVPRRAGGRETQYF. Here the CDR3 DNA reads TGTGCCAGCAGCGTTCCAAGGAGAGCGGGAGGCAGGGAGACCCAGTACTTC.

This clone occurred a few times. The chain carries TRBV30 and TRBJ2-7; 10 nucleotides align to TRBD2. The CDR3 runs 15 residues. Germline values: CDR1 GTSNPN, CDR2 SVGIG (reference sequence). Trimming removed 3 bases from V and 2 bases from J; junction bases left unmatched: 7. CDR3 region: CAWRLAGDLPYEQYF. CDR3 in DNA: TGTGCCTGGAGGCTAGCGGGGGATCTCCCCTACGAGCAGTACTTC.

The J gene is TRBJ2-5, the V gene TRBV2; 7 positions agree with TRBD1. With V trimmed by 6 bases and J by 1 base, 2 bases remained unmatched. The CDR3 is 13 amino acids. The germline V gene encodes CDR1 SNHLY and CDR2 FYNNEI. CDR3 in DNA: TGTGCCAGCAGGGGGACAGTCCAAGAGACCCAGTACTTC. As protein: CASRGTVQETQYF.

V gene TRBV9 combines with J gene TRBJ1-2; perhaps TRBD1 as D (6 bases). The CDR3 spans 14 residues. The germline V gene has CDR1 SGDLS and CDR2 YYNGEE. Between the trimmed V and J ends, which lost 4 bases and 5 bases, there was a span of 15 bases. The CDR3, as DNA: TGTGCCAGCAGCCCCCGGACAGCAACTTATGGCTACACCTTC. Translated: CASSPRTATYGYTF.

V is TRBV7-8 and J is TRBJ1-4; D may be TRBD1 (6 bases). There are 12 residues in the CDR3. Trimming removed 8 bases at V and 8 bases at J, with 12 bases between. Germline CDR1 SGHVS, CDR2 FQNEAQ. For the CDR3, the DNA is TGTGCCAGCGGTTGGGGGGGCGAAAAACTGTTTTTT. It encodes CASGWGGEKLFF.

CDR3 DNA sequence: TGTGCCTGGAACCCCGGGATCTCGAACACTGAAGCTTTCTTT. This gives the protein CAWNPGISNTEAFF. This chain uses TRBV30 with TRBJ1-1; unclear D gene. CDR3 size: 14 residues. The germline V and J ends were trimmed by 4 bases and 1 base, with 13 bases remaining between them. CDR1 and CDR2 from the germline V gene are GTSNPN and SVGIG (reference sequence).

The rearrangement joins TRBV30 to TRBJ1-3; perhaps TRBD1 as D (6 bases). Germline lookup yields CDR1 GTSNPN and CDR2 SVGIG (reference sequence). Trimming removed 3 bases at V and 1 base at J, with 13 bases between. This CDR3 comprises 15 residues. The CDR3 loop reads CAWSLQGQSGNTIYF. The DNA for the CDR3 is TGTGCCTGGAGCCTCCAGGGGCAATCTGGAAACACCATATATTTT. The whole variable domain, filled in from reference TRBV30 and TRBJ1-3, reads SQTIHQWPATLVQPVGSPLSLECTVEGTSNPNLYWYRQAAGRGLQLLFYSVGIGQISSEVPQNLSASRPQDRQFILSSKKLLLSDSGFYLCAWSLQGQSGNTIYFGEGSWLTVV.

This clone was seen a few times. The CDR3 loop reads CASSRTGGRETQYF. In DNA, the CDR3 is TGCGCCAGCAGCCGGACAGGGGGACGGGAGACCCAGTACTTC. V usage is TRBV5-1 and J usage is TRBJ2-5, with TRBD1 identical over 10 bases. CDR3 size: 14 residues. Per germline, CDR1 SGHRS and CDR2 YFSETQ. J gave up 5 bases and V 4 bases, and 5 bases lay outside the gene matches.

This sequence joins TRBV7-2 and TRBJ2-1; a possible D gene is TRBD1 (5 bases). CDR3 length: 16 amino acids. With 5 bases removed from V and 6 bases from J, the gap between germline ends came to 20 bases. Per the germline V gene, CDR1 is SGHTA and CDR2 is FQGNSA. CDR3 amino acids: CASSRTSAGNVNEQFF. The CDR3 DNA sequence: TGTGCCAGCAGCCGAACGTCCGCAGGGAATGTCAATGAGCAGTTCTTC.

This clone came up a few times. The chain employs TRBV28 and TRBJ2-1; possible D gene TRBD2, 6 bases. The germline V and J ends were trimmed by 3 bases and 11 bases, with 14 bases remaining between them. Per germline, CDR1 MDHEN and CDR2 SYDVKM. This CDR3 has 13 residues. For the CDR3, the DNA is TGTGCCAGCAGTTTCACGGGAGCATCGAAGCAGTTCTTC. It codes for CASSFTGASKQFF. Drawing the rest from reference TRBV28 and TRBJ2-1, the complete variable domain is DVKVTQSSRYLVKRTGEKVFLECVQDMDHENMFWYRQDPGLGLRLIYFSYDVKMKEKGDIPEGYSVSREKKERFSLILESASTNQTSMYLCASSFTGASKQFFGPGTRLTVL.

The chain joins TRBV6-5 to TRBJ2-6; no clear D gene. This CDR3 contains 14 residues. CDR1 is MNHEY and CDR2 is SVGAGI in the germline V gene. Trimming cost V 6 bases and J 0 bases, with 6 bases left between them. CDR3 sequence (DNA): TGTGCCAGCAGACCAGACTCTGGGGCCAACGTCCTGACTTTC. Residues: CASRPDSGANVLTF.

The gene calls are TRBV12-5 and TRBJ2-2, with 10 positions matching TRBD2. Germline assignment: CDR1 LGHNT and CDR2 FRNRAP. This CDR3 comprises 17 residues. Germline trimming cut 6 bases from V and 3 bases from J; bases unmatched to any gene: 10. The CDR3 DNA follows: TGTGCTAGTGGCATGGGTAGGACTAGCGGAGACACCGGGGAGCTGTTTTTT. Translated: CASGMGRTSGDTGELFF.

This clone was counted only a few times. The chain carries TRBV7-9 and TRBJ1-5, with a possible D match to TRBD1 (6 bases). CDR1 and CDR2 from the germline V gene are SEHNR and FQNEAQ (reference sequence). Trimming left V 0 bases short and J 1 base short, with 7 bases between. The CDR3 length is 15 residues. In DNA form, the CDR3 reads TGTGCCAGCAGCTTAGCCAGGGGCAGCAATCAGCCCCAGCATTTT. Translating gives CASSLARGSNQPQHF.

This clone was counted between two and nine times. This chain joins TRBV6-1 and TRBJ2-5, with D possibly being TRBD1 (6 bases). CDR3 length: 15 residues. V was cut by 2 bases and J by 2 bases, with 12 bases left in between. Germline assignment: CDR1 MNHNS and CDR2 SASEGT. This CDR3 reads CASSEWAGEQETQYF. CDR3 sequence (DNA): TGTGCCAGCAGTGAATGGGCAGGGGAACAAGAGACCCAGTACTTC.

V gene TRBV7-9 combines with J gene TRBJ2-3; no reliable D call. The CDR3 is 10 residues long. The V end lost 8 bases, the J end lost 6 bases, and 6 bases lay between the germline ends. Germline V gene lookup returns CDR1 SEHNR and CDR2 FQNEAQ (reference sequence). This chain's CDR3 is CASGGDTQYF. The CDR3 coding sequence is TGTGCCAGCGGCGGTGATACGCAGTATTTT.